The 9 T cell receptor beta chains presented below share a single source sample, sequenced in a study of shared clonotypes between healthy human individuals. The protocol was immunoSEQ multiplex PCR, while the TCRdb copy is restricted to in-frame clones and leaves out a portion. The sample holds roughly 1.5 million clones, around 98% seen once. The sample taken for sequencing was naive CD4+ T cells sorted from blood. Subset of the sample: CD45RA+ positively selected. The source is a man aged 25-40 years in good health.

The chain links TRBV5-1 to TRBJ2-5; 9 bases agree with TRBD2. CDR1 is SGHRS and CDR2 is YFSETQ in the germline V gene. V trimming: 0 bases; J trimming: 0 bases; junction bases outside the gene matches: 6. This CDR3 spans 17 amino acids. CDR3 nucleotides: TGCGCCAGCAGCTTGGGACGTAGCGGGAGCCACCAAGAGACCCAGTACTTC. Translated: CASSLGRSGSHQETQYF.

The chain uses TRBV5-1 and TRBJ1-1, with 10 bases that match TRBD1. Germline CDR1 is SGHRS and CDR2 is YFSETQ. The CDR3 has 13 amino acids. V lost 4 bases to trimming and J lost 5 bases; unmatched junction nucleotides: 2. In DNA, the CDR3 is TGCGCCAGCAGCGAGGACAGGGGGACTGAAGCTTTCTTT. Residues: CASSEDRGTEAFF.

As regards this clone: This specimen includes other DNA sequences encoding the same CDR3. The chain has TRBV5-6 and TRBJ1-5, with D unresolved. The germline V gene encodes CDR1 SGHDT and CDR2 YYEEEE. V was clipped by 0 bases and J by 4 bases, with 11 bases between them. The CDR3 runs to 15 residues. CDR3 protein: CASSLGRTSNQPQHF. In DNA form, the CDR3 reads TGTGCCAGCAGCTTGGGGCGGACTTCGAATCAGCCCCAGCATTTT.

The J gene is TRBJ1-2, the V gene TRBV19, with unresolved D. Per the germline V gene, CDR1 is LNHDA and CDR2 is SQIVND (reference sequence). The V end lost 4 bases, the J end lost 8 bases, and 14 bases lay between the germline ends. CDR3 length: 13 residues. CDR3 sequence reads: CASSTSTPVGYTF. The CDR3 nucleotides are TGTGCCAGTAGTACCTCGACACCGGTGGGCTACACCTTC.

The CDR3 bases are TGTGCCAGCAGCTTAGGTACCCTATATAGTGAGACCCAGTACTTC. Translating it yields CASSLGTLYSETQYF. The chain employs TRBV7-9 and TRBJ2-5; D remains ambiguous. The CDR3 runs 15 residues. CDR1 is SEHNR and CDR2 is FQNEAQ in the germline V gene (reference sequence). V lost 1 base and J lost 5, with 14 bases in between. Complete variable domain (other parts from reference TRBV7-9 and TRBJ2-5): DTGVSQNPRHKITKRGQNVTFRCDPISEHNRLYWYRQTLGQGPEFLTYFQNEAQLEKSRLLSDRFSAERPKGSFSTLEIQRTEQGDSAMYLCASSLGTLYSETQYFGPGTRLLVL.

The CDR3 spells CASSFGGSGELFF. CDR3 coding DNA: TGTGCCAGCAGTTTCGGGGGCTCCGGGGAGCTGTTTTTT. The rearrangement links TRBV28 to TRBJ2-2; either TRBD1 or TRBD2 may supply D (6 bases each). Germline V gene data show CDR1 as MDHEN and CDR2 as SYDVKM. V lost 3 bases to trimming and J lost 6 bases, with 8 bases between them. This CDR3 region has 13 residues.

The chain combines TRBV10-3 with TRBJ2-7; D ambiguous. V was clipped by 10 bases and J by 6 bases, with 13 bases between them. The CDR3 runs to 11 residues. Germline loops: CDR1 ENHRY, CDR2 SYGVKD. The CDR3 loop is CATAAASEQYF. CDR3 nucleotide sequence: TGTGCCACGGCGGCGGCGTCCGAGCAGTACTTC.

This chain connects TRBV10-3 to TRBJ1-1; D gene ambiguous. V lost 3 bases and J lost 1, with 6 bases in between. This CDR3 contains 13 residues. Germline V gives CDR1 ENHRY, CDR2 SYGVKD. CDR3 residues: CAISELRNTEAFF. The CDR3 DNA reads TGTGCCATCAGTGAACTGCGGAACACTGAAGCTTTCTTT.

The genes are TRBV9 and TRBJ2-2, with D maybe TRBD1 (6 bases). Trimming removed 5 bases at V and 6 bases at J, with 20 bases between. Germline lookup yields CDR1 SGDLS and CDR2 YYNGEE. The CDR3 spans 16 residues. CDR3 sequence (DNA): TGTGCCAGCAGACCATTTACCGGGACAACGTCCGGGGAGCTGTTTTTT. This translates into CASRPFTGTTSGELFF.